This entry lists 5 T cell receptor beta chains sequenced from one sample in a study of sequential checkpoint blockade in melanoma. The data were produced by immunoSEQ multiplex PCR, yet TCRdb's version contains in-frame clones alone and is incomplete. The table has some 30,000 clones, approximately 81% seen once. Described treatment: randomized to nivolumab then ipilimumab (arm A) or the reverse (arm B). Sequenced material: CD8+ T cells sorted from blood (inferred from file names), taken from a patient given nivolumab and ipilimumab in sequence. Receptors originate from a human donor with melanoma.

This clone occurred once. The chain links TRBV19 to TRBJ1-2; 9 bases agree with TRBD1. J gave up 3 bases and V 5 bases, and 4 bases lay outside the gene matches. The CDR3 is 14 amino acids. Germline values: CDR1 LNHDA, CDR2 SQIVND (reference sequence). DNA of the CDR3: TGTGCCAGTAGTCGGGACAGGGAGGACTATGGCTACACCTTC. Protein sequence: CASSRDREDYGYTF.

This chain uses TRBV9 with TRBJ1-5; possible D gene TRBD1, 6 bases. CDR3 length: 15 residues. CDR1 is SGDLS and CDR2 is YYNGEE in the germline V gene. V was trimmed by 6 bases and J by 6 bases, leaving 19 bases between them. In DNA form, the CDR3 reads TGTGCCAGCAACAGGGAAGGTACCTGGGGTCAGCCCCAGCATTTT. Translated, it gives CASNREGTWGQPQHF.

This clone has a single count. The chain joins TRBV11-2 to TRBJ2-7, with 9 bases lining up with TRBD2. The CDR3 loop spans 14 amino acids. The junction had 2 bases not matched to a gene; V was cut back by 3 bases and J by 2 bases. Germline CDR1 SGHAT, CDR2 FQNNGV. CDR3 region: CASSLGLAAYEQYF. In nucleotides, the CDR3 is TGTGCCAGCAGCTTGGGACTAGCTGCCTACGAGCAGTACTTC.

The gene calls are TRBV9 and TRBJ1-1; TRBD1 aligns across 9 bases. CDR1 and CDR2 from the germline V gene are SGDLS and YYNGEE. J lost 4 bases, V lost 4 bases, and 5 bases had no gene match. The CDR3 contains 14 residues. The CDR3 is CASSLSGQGTEAFF. The DNA for the CDR3 is TGTGCCAGCAGCCTTTCGGGACAGGGCACTGAAGCTTTCTTT.

The chain couples TRBV5-1 to TRBJ2-7, with a tentative D call TRBD1 (5 bases). V was pared by 0 bases and J by 2 bases, with 9 bases between. The CDR3 loop spans 14 amino acids. Germline V gene data show CDR1 as SGHRS and CDR2 as YFSETQ. In nucleotides, the CDR3 is TGCGCCAGCAGCTTGGAGACAGCCGCCTACGAGCAGTACTTC. It codes for CASSLETAAYEQYF.